One sample yielded the 3 T cell receptor beta chains listed below, sequenced in a study of blood T cell repertoires in COVID-19. The protocol was immunoSEQ multiplex PCR, while the TCRdb copy is restricted to in-frame clones and leaves out a portion. The sample lists about 440,000 clones, 90% occurring once. The sequencing input was PBMCs or T cells enriched from blood (not recorded which). The receptors here all came from a man in his late teens or twenties who had recovered from COVID-19.

The rearrangement joins TRBV12-3 or TRBV12-4 to TRBJ1-1; D may be TRBD1 (5 bases). The CDR3 consists of 13 residues. Deletions cut 6 bases from V and 0 bases from J, with 8 bases between. The CDR3 reads CASREQVNTEAFF. CDR3 sequence (DNA): TGTGCCAGCAGAGAACAGGTGAACACTGAAGCTTTCTTT.

The chain uses TRBV5-4 and TRBJ1-1; D may be TRBD1 (6 bases). The CDR3 consists of 14 residues. Trimming cost V 4 bases and J 2 bases, with 12 bases left between them. Germline CDR1 SGHNT, CDR2 YYREEE (reference sequence). The CDR3 loop is CASSRDTANTEAFF. Written as DNA, the CDR3 is TGTGCCAGCAGCCGGGACACGGCCAACACTGAAGCTTTCTTT.

The chain uses TRBV7-9 and TRBJ2-7; no clear D. This CDR3 comprises 16 residues. V was cut by 5 bases and J by 1 base, with 18 bases left in between. Germline V gives CDR1 SEHNR, CDR2 FQNEAQ (reference sequence). The CDR3 loop reads CASSAARGITSYEQYF. Written as DNA, the CDR3 is TGTGCCAGCAGCGCCGCTCGCGGTATAACGTCCTACGAGCAGTACTTC. Filled out from reference TRBV7-9 and TRBJ2-7, the complete variable domain reads DTGVSQNPRHKITKRGQNVTFRCDPISEHNRLYWYRQTLGQGPEFLTYFQNEAQLEKSRLLSDRFSAERPKGSFSTLEIQRTEQGDSAMYLCASSAARGITSYEQYFGPGTRLTVT.